A selection of T cell receptor beta chains follows, all from one sample in a study of cytomegalovirus exposure and HLA in healthy donors. Using immunoSEQ multiplex PCR, the repertoire was profiled, and TCRdb retains in-frame clones only, with some absent. This table has approximately 140,000 clones, roughly 80% appearing once. The specimen sequenced was PBMCs. These receptors originate from a female donor in good health and CMV-seronegative. The CDR3 runs from the conserved cysteine through the conserved F or W. D genes are given only for firm matches. Only some rows state a clone size, as once, few, many or a class for expanded clones.

d_gene: -
v_gene: TRBV7-7
abundance: -
j_gene: TRBJ2-7
CDR3aa: CASSLGKSYEQYF
CDR3nt: TGTGCTAGCAGCCTCGGTAAATCCTACGAGCAGTACTTC

d_gene: TRBD2
v_gene: TRBV29-1
abundance: -
j_gene: TRBJ2-1
CDR3aa: CSVGASGSFVEQFF
CDR3nt: TGCAGCGTTGGGGCTAGCGGGAGTTTCGTCGAGCAGTTCTTC

d_gene: -
v_gene: TRBV18
abundance: -
j_gene: TRBJ2-3
CDR3aa: CASSPSTGDTQYF
CDR3nt: TGTGCCAGCTCACCCAGCACAGGAGATACGCAGTATTTT

d_gene: -
v_gene: TRBV6-6
abundance: -
j_gene: TRBJ2-5
CDR3aa: CASATNRRRSETQYF
CDR3nt: TGTGCCAGTGCGACCAACAGGAGAAGGAGCGAGACCCAGTACTTC

d_gene: TRBD1
v_gene: TRBV4-1
abundance: once
j_gene: TRBJ1-5
CDR3aa: CASSQPTGAELLGNQPQHF
CDR3nt: TGCGCCAGCAGCCAACCTACAGGGGCCGAACTCCTGGGGAATCAGCCCCAGCATTTT

d_gene: -
v_gene: TRBV30
abundance: few
j_gene: TRBJ1-4
CDR3aa: CAWRRGLLNEKLFF
CDR3nt: TGTGCCTGGAGGAGGGGGTTATTAAATGAAAAACTGTTTTTT

d_gene: -
v_gene: TRBV28
abundance: -
j_gene: TRBJ1-3
CDR3aa: CASSLLPEPVGNTIYF
CDR3nt: TGTGCCAGCAGTTTATTACCCGAGCCCGTGGGAAACACCATATATTTT

d_gene: -
v_gene: TRBV27
abundance: -
j_gene: TRBJ1-4
CDR3aa: CASSFWGGAGTNEKLFF
CDR3nt: TGTGCCAGCAGTTTTTGGGGAGGGGCGGGAACTAATGAAAAACTGTTTTTT

d_gene: -
v_gene: TRBV5-1
abundance: few
j_gene: TRBJ2-1
CDR3aa: CASSLAVGASEQFF
CDR3nt: TGCGCCAGCAGCTTGGCCGTGGGGGCCAGTGAGCAGTTCTTC

d_gene: TRBD2
v_gene: TRBV5-4
abundance: -
j_gene: TRBJ2-1
CDR3aa: CASSLGTSGLGEQFF
CDR3nt: TGTGCCAGCAGCCTCGGGACTAGCGGTCTAGGTGAGCAGTTCTTC

d_gene: TRBD1
v_gene: TRBV19
abundance: -
j_gene: TRBJ2-6
CDR3aa: CASLGTGEISGANVLTF
CDR3nt: TGTGCCAGCCTTGGGACAGGAGAAATCTCTGGGGCCAACGTCCTGACTTTC

d_gene: TRBD2
v_gene: TRBV6-5
abundance: -
j_gene: TRBJ2-7
CDR3aa: CASSSGLAGVVEQYF
CDR3nt: TGTGCCAGCAGCTCGGGACTAGCGGGAGTCGTCGAGCAGTACTTC

d_gene: TRBD1
v_gene: TRBV5-1
abundance: -
j_gene: TRBJ1-1
CDR3aa: CASSPRDRGITEAFF
CDR3nt: TGCGCCAGCAGCCCCCGGGACAGGGGCATCACTGAAGCTTTCTTT

d_gene: -
v_gene: TRBV7-2
abundance: -
j_gene: TRBJ1-1
CDR3aa: CASNMRAGNTEAFF
CDR3nt: TGTGCCAGCAACATGAGGGCAGGGAACACTGAAGCTTTCTTT

d_gene: -
v_gene: TRBV6-6
abundance: -
j_gene: TRBJ1-6
CDR3aa: CASRETGPYSPLHF
CDR3nt: TGTGCCAGCAGGGAGACAGGCCCATATTCACCCCTCCACTTT